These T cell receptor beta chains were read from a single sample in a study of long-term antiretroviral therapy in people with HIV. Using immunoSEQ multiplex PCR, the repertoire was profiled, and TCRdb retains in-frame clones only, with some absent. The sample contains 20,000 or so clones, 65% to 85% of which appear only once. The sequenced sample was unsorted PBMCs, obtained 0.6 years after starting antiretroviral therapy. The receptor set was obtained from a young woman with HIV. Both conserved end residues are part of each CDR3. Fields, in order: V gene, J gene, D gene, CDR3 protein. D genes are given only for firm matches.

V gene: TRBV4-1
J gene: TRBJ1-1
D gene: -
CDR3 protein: CASSQDYPVGWAFF

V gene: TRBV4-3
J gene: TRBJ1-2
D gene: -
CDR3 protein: CASSQDLNREDGYTF

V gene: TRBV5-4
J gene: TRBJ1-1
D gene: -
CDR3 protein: CASSSQDGEAFF

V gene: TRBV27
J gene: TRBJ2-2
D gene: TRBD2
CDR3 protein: CASRWGGAGELFF

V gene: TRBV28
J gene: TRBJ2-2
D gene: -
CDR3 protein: CASSETEFTGELFF

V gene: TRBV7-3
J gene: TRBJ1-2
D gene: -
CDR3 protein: CASSPGTNYGYTF

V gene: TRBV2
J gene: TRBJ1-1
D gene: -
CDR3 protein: CASSDVTRATEAFF

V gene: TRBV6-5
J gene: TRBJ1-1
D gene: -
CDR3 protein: CASSYSIATEAFF

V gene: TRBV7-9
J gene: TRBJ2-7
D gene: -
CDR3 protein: CASSQGLLQGEQYF

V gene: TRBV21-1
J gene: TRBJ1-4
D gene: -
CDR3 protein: CASSKGQATNEKLFF

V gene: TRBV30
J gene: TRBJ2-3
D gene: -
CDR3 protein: CAWSVRGGSTDTQYF

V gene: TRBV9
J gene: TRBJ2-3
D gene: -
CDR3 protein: CASTAEGALGDTQYF

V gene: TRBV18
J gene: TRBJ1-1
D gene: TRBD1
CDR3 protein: CASSPETGSDTEAFF

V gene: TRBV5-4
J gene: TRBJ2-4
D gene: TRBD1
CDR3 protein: CASSSKTGAKLIAKNIQYF